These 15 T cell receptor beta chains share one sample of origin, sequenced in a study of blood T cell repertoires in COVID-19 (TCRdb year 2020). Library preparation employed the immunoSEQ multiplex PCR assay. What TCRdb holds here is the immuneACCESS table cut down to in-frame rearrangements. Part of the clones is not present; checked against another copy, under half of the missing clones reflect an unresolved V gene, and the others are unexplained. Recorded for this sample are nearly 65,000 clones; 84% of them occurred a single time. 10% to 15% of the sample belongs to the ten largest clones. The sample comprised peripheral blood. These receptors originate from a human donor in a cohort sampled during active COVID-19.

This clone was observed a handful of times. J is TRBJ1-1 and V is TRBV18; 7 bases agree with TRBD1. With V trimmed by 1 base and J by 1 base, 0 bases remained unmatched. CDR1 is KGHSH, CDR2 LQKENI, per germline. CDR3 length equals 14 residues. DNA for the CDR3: TGTGCCAGCTCACCACGACAGGGGAACACTGAAGCTTTCTTT. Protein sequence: CASSPRQGNTEAFF.

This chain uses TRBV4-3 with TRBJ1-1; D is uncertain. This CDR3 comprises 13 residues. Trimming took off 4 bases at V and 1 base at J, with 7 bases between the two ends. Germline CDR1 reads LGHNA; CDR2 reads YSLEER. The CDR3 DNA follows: TGCGCCAGCAGCCGCACCGGGAACACTGAAGCTTTCTTT. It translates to CASSRTGNTEAFF.

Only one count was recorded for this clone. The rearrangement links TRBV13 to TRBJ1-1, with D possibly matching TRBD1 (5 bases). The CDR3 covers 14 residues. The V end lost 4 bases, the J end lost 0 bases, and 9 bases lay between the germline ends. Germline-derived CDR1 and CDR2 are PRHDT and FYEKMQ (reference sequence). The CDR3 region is CASSSRAMNTEAFF. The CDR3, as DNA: TGTGCCAGCAGCTCCAGGGCTATGAACACTGAAGCTTTCTTT.

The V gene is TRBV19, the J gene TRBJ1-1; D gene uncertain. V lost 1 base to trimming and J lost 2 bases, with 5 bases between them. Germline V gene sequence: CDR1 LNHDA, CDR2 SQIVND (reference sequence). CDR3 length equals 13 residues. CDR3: CASSIVVNTEAFF. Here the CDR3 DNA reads TGTGCCAGTAGTATAGTCGTAAACACTGAAGCTTTCTTT.

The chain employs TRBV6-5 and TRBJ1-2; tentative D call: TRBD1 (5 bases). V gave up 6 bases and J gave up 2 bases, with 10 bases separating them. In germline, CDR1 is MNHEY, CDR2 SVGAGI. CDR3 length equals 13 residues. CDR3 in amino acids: CASRAGRNYGYTF. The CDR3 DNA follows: TGTGCCAGCAGGGCAGGGAGGAACTATGGCTACACCTTC.

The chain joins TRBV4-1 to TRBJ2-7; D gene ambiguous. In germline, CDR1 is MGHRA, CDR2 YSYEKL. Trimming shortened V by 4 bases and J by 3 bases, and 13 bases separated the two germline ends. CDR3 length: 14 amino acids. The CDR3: CASSPERLHYEQYF. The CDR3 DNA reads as TGCGCCAGCAGCCCCGAGCGTCTTCACTACGAGCAGTACTTC.

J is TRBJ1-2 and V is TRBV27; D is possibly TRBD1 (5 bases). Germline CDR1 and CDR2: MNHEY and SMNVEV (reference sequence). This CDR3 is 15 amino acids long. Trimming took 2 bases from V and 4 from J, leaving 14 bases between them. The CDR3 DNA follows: TGTGCCAGCAGTTTAGGGGCGGGGGAGAGCTATGGCTACACCTTC. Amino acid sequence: CASSLGAGESYGYTF.

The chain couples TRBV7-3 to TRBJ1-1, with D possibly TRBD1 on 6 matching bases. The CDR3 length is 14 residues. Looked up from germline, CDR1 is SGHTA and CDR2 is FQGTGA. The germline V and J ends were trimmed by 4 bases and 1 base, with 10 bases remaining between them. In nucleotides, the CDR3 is TGTGCCAGCAGCTCGGGACATGGGAACACTGAAGCTTTCTTT. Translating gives CASSSGHGNTEAFF. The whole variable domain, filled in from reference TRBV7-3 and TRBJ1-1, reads GAGVSQTPSNKVTEKGKYVELRCDPISGHTALYWYRQSLGQGPEFLIYFQGTGAADDSGLPNDRFFAVRPEGSVSTLKIQRTERGDSAVYLCASSSGHGNTEAFFGQGTRLTVV.

This CDR3 is CASSLGTALGYTF. The CDR3 DNA is TGTGCCAGCAGTTTAGGGACAGCCTTAGGCTACACCTTC. The rearrangement uses TRBV12-3 or TRBV12-4 and TRBJ1-2, with a tentative D call TRBD1 (6 bases). Deletions cut 1 base from V and 8 bases from J, with 11 bases between. This CDR3 has 13 amino acids.

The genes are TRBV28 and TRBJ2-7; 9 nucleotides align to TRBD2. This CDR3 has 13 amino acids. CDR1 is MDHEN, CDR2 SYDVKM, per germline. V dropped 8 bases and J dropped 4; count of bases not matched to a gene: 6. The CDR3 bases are TGTGCCAGCGGAAGGAGCGGGAGGTACGAGCAGTACTTC. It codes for CASGRSGRYEQYF.

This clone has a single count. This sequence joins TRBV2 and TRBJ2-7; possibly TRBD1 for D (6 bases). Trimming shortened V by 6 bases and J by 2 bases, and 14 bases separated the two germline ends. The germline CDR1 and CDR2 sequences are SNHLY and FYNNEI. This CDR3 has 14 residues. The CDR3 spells CASSHRESTYEQYF. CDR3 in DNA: TGTGCCAGCAGCCACAGGGAATCAACCTACGAGCAGTACTTC.

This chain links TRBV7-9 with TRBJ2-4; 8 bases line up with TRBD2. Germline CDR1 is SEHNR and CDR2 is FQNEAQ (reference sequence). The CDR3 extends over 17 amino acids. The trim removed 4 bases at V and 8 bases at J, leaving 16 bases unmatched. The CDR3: CASSSPPIGLANDIQYF. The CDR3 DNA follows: TGTGCCAGCAGCTCGCCCCCAATAGGACTAGCTAATGACATTCAGTACTTC.

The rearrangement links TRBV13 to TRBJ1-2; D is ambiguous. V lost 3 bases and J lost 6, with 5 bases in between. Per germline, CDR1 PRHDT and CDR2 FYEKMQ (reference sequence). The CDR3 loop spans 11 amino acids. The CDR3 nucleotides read TGTGCCAGCAGCTTTCGTAATGGCTACACCTTC. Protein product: CASSFRNGYTF.

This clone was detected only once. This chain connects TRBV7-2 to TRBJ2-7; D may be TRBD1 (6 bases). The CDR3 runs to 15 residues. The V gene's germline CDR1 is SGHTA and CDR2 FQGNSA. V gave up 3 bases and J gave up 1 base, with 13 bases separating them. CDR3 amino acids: CASSFTGTQSYEQYF. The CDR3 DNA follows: TGTGCCAGCAGCTTTACCGGGACACAATCCTACGAGCAGTACTTC.

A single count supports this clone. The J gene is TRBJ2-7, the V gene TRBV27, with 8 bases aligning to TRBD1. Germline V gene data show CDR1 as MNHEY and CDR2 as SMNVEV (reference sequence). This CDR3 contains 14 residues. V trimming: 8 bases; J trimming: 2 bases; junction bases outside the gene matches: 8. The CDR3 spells CASRRTGNTYEQYF. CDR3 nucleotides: TGTGCCAGCCGACGGACAGGGAATACCTACGAGCAGTACTTC.